A single T cell receptor (beta chain) is shown here with its context. Sequencing used immunoSEQ multiplex PCR; TCRdb keeps in-frame clones, though not all of them. The sample has about 140,000 clones, 92% seen once; the top ten hold roughly 10%. The source of the sample is a study of control samples from healthy donors and cancer patients. The CDR3 spans 13 residues. Germline V lookup: CDR1 MRHNA, CDR2 SNTAGT. V was cut by 3 bases and J by 7 bases, with 10 bases left in between. This receptor was identified in a man younger than 45 in good health. Sequenced sample: blood. The genes are TRBV6-4 and TRBJ2-1; weak D call: TRBD1 (6 bases). CDR3: CASSEDSLNEQFF. DNA of the CDR3: TGTGCCAGCAGTGAGGACAGCCTGAATGAGCAGTTCTTC.